This T cell receptor beta chain was profiled in a study of CD8 T cells in ankylosing spondylitis. Study-wide findings and caveats: Roughly eight highly homologous variants made up a TCR beta motif that seemed to typify ankylosing spondylitis blood. In reactive arthritis synovial fluid and blood, some motif variants had been reported before. Significant enrichment of disease-linked clones was reported in matched ankylosing spondylitis synovial fluid. Researchers report that disease-linked clones proved CD8+ and relatively rare in peripheral blood.

This clonotype has a count of ten or more. Its antigen remains unknown. Possible read error: a much larger clone is one base away. Making the TCR beta libraries involved quantitative 5'-RACE with molecular barcodes. From the 5' RACE reads, TCRdb called clonotypes with MiXCR, one entry per CDR3 protein. The table has about 200,000 distinct CDR3 sequences, about 6.7% seen once. The CDR3 extends over 14 amino acids. Germline-derived CDR1 and CDR2 are MDHEN and SYDVKM. Losses at the gene ends were 5 bases for V and 3 bases for J; bases not matched to a gene: 1. The sequence came from a male donor with ankylosing spondylitis. The sample comprised blood, either unsorted or a sorted T cell fraction (not recorded which). J is TRBJ2-2 and V is TRBV28, with 9 positions matching TRBD1. The CDR3 DNA reads TGTGCCAGCAGTAGACAGGGGGACACCGGGGAGCTGTTTTTT. This encodes CASSRQGDTGELFF.